This TCR beta chain originates from a study of T cells in Graves' hyperthyroidism and ophthalmopathy. Study background: Peripheral blood sampling occurred at initial diagnosis, before any treatment. Study-wide results and caveats: Stable hyperthyroidism and ophthalmopathy were separated using 13 V-J signatures. Ophthalmopathy was identified by the model a median roughly 6.5 months ahead of onset.

Amplification yielded TCR beta CDR3 regions, with RNA transcripts as the source. Initially, a first-round RT-PCR of the TCR CDR3 employed the HTBI primer set. Via MiXCR, TCRdb re-called the multiplex PCR reads, giving one row per CDR3 protein. The sample includes about half a million distinct CDR3 sequences, about 16% of them seen just once. This clonotype was observed at least ten times. Its antigen is as yet unknown. This CDR3 region has 16 residues. The V gene end was trimmed by 8 bases and the J gene end by 6 bases; junction bases not matched to a gene: 14. Germline assignment: CDR1 MDHEN and CDR2 SYDVKM.

This receptor was identified in a woman in her twenties or thirties with Graves' ophthalmopathy. Sequencing was carried out using blood. V gene TRBV28 combines with J gene TRBJ2-1, with 9 positions matching TRBD2. This CDR3 is CASQISGSVRGNEQFF. The DNA of the CDR3 is TGTGCCAGCCAGATTAGCGGGAGCGTCCGGGGCAATGAGCAGTTCTTC.